This is a list of T cell receptor beta chains from one sample in a study of identical twins. MiXCR, run by TCRdb on the 5' RACE reads, gives a single entry per CDR3 protein. Of some 790,000 distinct CDR3 sequences listed, roughly 20% are singletons. The same sample was also studied in work on T cells expressing NK-cell markers.

The sample taken for sequencing was PBMCs. Receptors originate from a woman in her late teens or twenties in good health. The conserved cysteine and the conserved F or W are not part of the CDR3 here.

CDR3 protein: ASSALVGQY
V gene: TRBV2
J gene: TRBJ2-7

CDR3 protein: ASSLQGAVGYEQY
V gene: TRBV9
J gene: TRBJ2-7

CDR3 protein: AISESQASTEAF
V gene: TRBV10-3
J gene: TRBJ1-1

CDR3 protein: ATGQGTYEQY
V gene: TRBV25-1
J gene: TRBJ2-7

CDR3 protein: ASTWVGINSPLH
V gene: TRBV5-8
J gene: TRBJ1-6

CDR3 protein: ASSPWEGVPYEQY
V gene: TRBV5-6
J gene: TRBJ2-7

CDR3 protein: ASGGGTGGDTQY
V gene: TRBV7-9
J gene: TRBJ2-3

CDR3 protein: ASGLVGAAGANVLT
V gene: TRBV12-5
J gene: TRBJ2-6

CDR3 protein: ASSYSGTGRNTEAF
V gene: TRBV6-5
J gene: TRBJ1-1

CDR3 protein: ASSPVTGDYGYT
V gene: TRBV18
J gene: TRBJ1-2

CDR3 protein: SAKTGTGNNEQY
V gene: TRBV20-1
J gene: TRBJ2-7

CDR3 protein: AISEPQGYEQY
V gene: TRBV10-3
J gene: TRBJ2-7

CDR3 protein: SASLAGYNEQF
V gene: TRBV20-1
J gene: TRBJ2-1

CDR3 protein: ASSPLSGGLNQPQH
V gene: TRBV5-5
J gene: TRBJ1-5

CDR3 protein: ASSHRWDPQGPGELF
V gene: TRBV5-1
J gene: TRBJ2-2

CDR3 protein: ASRTRTGGFEVPQY
V gene: TRBV5-1
J gene: TRBJ2-7

CDR3 protein: ASTPGFGMDYGYT
V gene: TRBV6-1
J gene: TRBJ1-2

CDR3 protein: SARDHTEAF
V gene: TRBV20-1
J gene: TRBJ1-1

CDR3 protein: ASSARGSGNQPQH
V gene: TRBV19
J gene: TRBJ1-5

CDR3 protein: AISEPGEGQGGYNEQF
V gene: TRBV10-3
J gene: TRBJ2-1